This TCR beta chain was observed in a study of Graves' ophthalmopathy and Graves' hyperthyroidism. Study background: No ophthalmopathy within 18 months of follow-up signified stable hyperthyroidism.

Trimming took 2 bases from V and 0 from J, leaving 15 bases between them. In germline, CDR1 is SGDLS, CDR2 YYNGEE. The CDR3 is made up of 17 amino acids. Amplification of the TCR beta CDR3 regions used RNA transcripts (as template). HTBI primers were used in a first-round RT-PCR, which preceded a second-round multiplex PCR. TCRdb redid the calling of the multiplex PCR reads with MiXCR, one entry per CDR3 protein. The table lists 900,000 to 1,200,000 distinct CDR3 sequences, 35% to 40% of them singletons, with around 10% in the top ten. Study results and limitations: Blood contained most expanded thyroid clonotypes exceeding 0.001 frequency. Cross-validated, the 13-signature model showed 87.88%/81.08% sensitivity/specificity, and 80%/75% in the test set. Predictions made by the model for ophthalmopathy progression reached roughly 64% sensitivity and around 72% specificity.

This clonotype occurred many times. Its antigen is not known. Sequenced material: peripheral blood or thyroid tissue (not recorded which). The sequence came from an adult man with Graves' hyperthyroidism. V gene TRBV9 combines with J gene TRBJ1-5; the D is unclear. The CDR3 coding sequence is TGTGCCAGCAGCGTGCCCCAGGCCACCTGTAGCAATCAGCCCCAGCATTTT. Protein product: CASSVPQATCSNQPQHF.